Sequencing of this T cell receptor (beta chain) was carried out in a study of cytomegalovirus exposure and HLA in healthy donors. The method was immunoSEQ multiplex PCR; TCRdb's version includes in-frame clones alone and lacks a portion of them. The sample holds under 150,000 clones, roughly 90% seen once. Looked up from germline, CDR1 is LGHNA and CDR2 is YSLEER. V was clipped by 1 base and J by 2 bases, with 15 bases between them. The CDR3 length is 16 residues. In this sample, this clone turned up once. Source material: PBMCs. The V call is TRBV4-3, the J call TRBJ2-7; weak D call: TRBD2 (6 bases). This sequence originates from a man aged 18 to 30 in good health and CMV-seronegative. CDR3 bases: TGCGCCAGCAGCCAAGTCCCCGGGACGGGAGCCTACGAGCAGTACTTC. This gives the protein CASSQVPGTGAYEQYF.